The sequence of this T cell receptor beta chain was determined in a study of Graves' ophthalmopathy and Graves' hyperthyroidism. Orbital computed tomography and thyroid ultrasound, along with TRAb, serum thyroxine and clinical symptoms, underpinned diagnosis. The CDR3 is made up of 16 amino acids. The V gene lost 4 bases and the J gene lost 7 bases, with 20 bases spanning the gap. Germline V gene data show CDR1 as SGDLS and CDR2 as YYNGEE. Amplification targeted the TCR beta CDR3 regions, with RNA transcripts as the source material. HTBI primers primed a first-round RT-PCR, and a second-round multiplex PCR followed. One entry per CDR3 protein results from TCRdb running MiXCR on the multiplex PCR reads. The sample holds roughly 700,000 distinct CDR3 sequences; 35% to 50% are singletons and the top ten take approximately 43%.

The sequence was obtained from an adult man with Graves' ophthalmopathy. What was sequenced was peripheral blood. The chain recombines TRBV9 with TRBJ1-4; weak D call: TRBD1 (5 bases). The DNA for the CDR3 is TGTGCCAGCAGCCCCTACGGAGGAAAGGGGAGTGAAAAACTGTTTTTT. This encodes CASSPYGGKGSEKLFF.